The 29 T cell receptor beta chains below all came from one sample that was sequenced in a study of Tregs in tolerant kidney transplant recipients. TCRdb's copy holds only in-frame clones and misses some; the assay was immunoSEQ multiplex PCR. Its table records tens of thousands of clones. Source: CD4+ T cells from blood, taken before the transplant. These receptors came from a human donor who received a combined kidney and bone marrow transplant.

As for this clone: The sequenced fragment ends 3 residues before the CDR3 boundary, so the rest is inferred from the germline J gene. The chain combines TRBV6-1 with TRBJ1-1, with 8 bases aligning to TRBD1. The germline CDR1 and CDR2 sequences are MNHNS and SASEGT. The J segment lost 5 bases and the V segment lost 4 bases, leaving 6 bases of the junction unmatched. The CDR3 sequence is 14 residues long. This CDR3 reads CASSGNRGKTEAFF. The part of the CDR3 DNA that was read is TGTGCCAGCAGTGGTAACAGGGGGAAAACTGAA.

Remarks on this clone: The read ends 3 residues early relative to the CDR3; the germline J gene fills the gap. The chain recombines TRBV18 with TRBJ1-3, with TRBD1 matching over 9 bases. In germline, CDR1 is KGHSH, CDR2 LQKENI. This CDR3 comprises 15 residues. With 2 bases clipped from V and 4 bases from J, the junction kept 3 bases outside the gene matches. The CDR3 loop reads CASSPSGTGGNTIYF. CDR3 bases read: TGTGCCAGCTCACCATCTGGGACAGGGGGAAACACC.

A remark on this clone: The DNA ends 3 residues before the CDR3 does, and the rest of the CDR3 is filled in from the germline J gene. This chain connects TRBV6-1 to TRBJ1-1; 9 bases line up with TRBD1. This CDR3 contains 15 residues. Germline V lookup: CDR1 MNHNS, CDR2 SASEGT. Trimming at V came to 4 bases and at J to 6 bases, leaving 9 bases not matched to a gene. CDR3 protein: CASSAYTTGGSEAFF. CDR3 DNA, as far as it was read: TGTGCCAGCAGTGCCTACACCACAGGGGGCTCTGAA.

As to this clone: With the read ending 3 residues before the CDR3 end, the germline J gene is used to fill in that end. This chain connects TRBV5-1 to TRBJ1-2; maybe TRBD1 (5 bases). Trimming cost V 3 bases and J 4 bases, with 16 bases left between them. This CDR3 has 15 residues. The germline gives CDR1 SGHRS, CDR2 YFSETQ. CDR3 protein: CASSSTTELGYGYTF. CDR3 bases read: TGCGCCAGCAGCTCCACGACAGAACTCGGCTATGGC.

Comment on this clone: The read terminates 3 residues before the CDR3 end, so the remaining end is supplied by the germline J gene. The V call is TRBV7-2, the J call TRBJ1-2; 10 nucleotides agree with TRBD1. This CDR3 is built from 15 residues. Looked up from germline, CDR1 is SGHTA and CDR2 is FQGNSA. The CDR3 here is CASSLSGTGVSGYTF. The covered CDR3 bases are TGTGCCAGCAGCTTATCTGGGACAGGGGTAAGCGGC.

Concerning this clone: The missing CDR3 end, 3 residues past where the read stops, is filled in from the germline J gene. The chain carries TRBV18 and TRBJ1-4, with 9 bases matching TRBD1. This CDR3 region has 17 residues. Losses at the gene ends were 0 bases for V and 7 bases for J; bases not matched to a gene: 9. CDR1 is KGHSH, CDR2 LQKENI, per germline. The CDR3 bases that were read are TGTGCCAGCTCACCACCGAGGGGACCGGGACAGGGTGAAAAA. It encodes CASSPPRGPGQGEK. The CDR3 in full is CASSPPRGPGQGEKLFF.

CDR3 sequence: CAWSVRGTPLHF. CDR3 DNA, as far as it was read: TGTGCCTGGAGTGTAAGGGGCACACCC. The J gene is TRBJ1-6, the V gene TRBV30, with TRBD1 as a possible D gene (5 bases). The read halts 3 residues ahead of the CDR3 end, with the missing end drawn from the germline J gene. The CDR3 runs to 12 residues. V lost 0 bases, J lost 11 bases, and 8 bases lay in between. In germline, CDR1 is GTSNPN, CDR2 SVGIG (reference sequence).

As concerns this clone: The CDR3 goes on 3 residues after the read ends, and that part is filled in from the germline J gene. The rearrangement joins TRBV20-1 to TRBJ1-4; 8 bases fit TRBD1. V lost 6 bases to trimming and J lost 8 bases; unmatched junction nucleotides: 11. CDR3 length equals 14 residues. Germline CDR1 DFQATT, CDR2 SNEGSKA (reference sequence). CDR3 residues: CSAVSGGVGEKLFF. The part of the CDR3 DNA that was read is TGCAGTGCCGTCTCAGGGGGCGTGGGGGAAAAA.

On this clone itself: The CDR3 end falls 3 residues outside the read, so it is completed with the germline J gene. The chain employs TRBV5-6 and TRBJ2-5, with TRBD2 matching 7 bases. V trimming: 4 bases; J trimming: 2 bases; junction bases outside the gene matches: 8. The CDR3 sequence is 15 residues long. Germline lookup yields CDR1 SGHDT and CDR2 YYEEEE. CDR3 DNA, as far as it was read: TGTGCCAGCAGCCCGACGTGGACTAGTCAAGAGACC. Protein sequence: CASSPTWTSQET. In full, the CDR3 is CASSPTWTSQETQYF.

Regarding this clone: The read terminates 3 residues before the CDR3 end, so the remaining end is supplied by the germline J gene. The chain carries TRBV6-1 and TRBJ2-5, with D hard to call. Per germline, CDR1 MNHNS and CDR2 SASEGT. This CDR3 has 13 residues. Deletions cut 1 base from V and 5 bases from J, with 8 bases between. CDR3 sequence: CASSEGLRETQYF. The CDR3 DNA, read in part, is TGTGCCAGCAGTGAAGGATTGCGGGAGACC.

About this clone itself: The DNA ends 3 residues before the CDR3 does, and the rest of the CDR3 is filled in from the germline J gene. The V call is TRBV7-2, the J call TRBJ2-5; 8 nucleotides match TRBD2. V dropped 4 bases and J dropped 4; count of bases not matched to a gene: 8. Germline CDR1 and CDR2: SGHTA and FQGNSA. The CDR3 loop spans 15 amino acids. Here the CDR3 reads CASSSGGLARETQYF. The DNA read from the CDR3 is TGTGCCAGCAGCTCGGGTGGACTAGCTCGAGAGACC.

With regard to this clone: The observed sequence ends 3 residues before the CDR3 terminus, with the missing tail filled in from the germline J gene. The chain couples TRBV19 to TRBJ2-5, with D perhaps TRBD1 (5 bases). Trimming left V 4 bases short and J 4 bases short, with 16 bases between. The CDR3 is 15 residues long. Germline V gives CDR1 LNHDA, CDR2 SQIVND (reference sequence). The sequenced CDR3 bases are TGTGCCAGTAGTAGCCAGGGTGACGCCGGAGAGACC. Translating it yields CASSSQGDAGET. The CDR3 reads in full as CASSSQGDAGETQYF.

As regards this clone: Read sequence stops 3 residues before the CDR3 end, and the germline J gene provides the missing end. The rearrangement links TRBV2 to TRBJ1-5; 7 positions match TRBD1. In germline, CDR1 is SNHLY, CDR2 FYNNEI. This CDR3 comprises 15 residues. The junction had 6 bases not matched to a gene; V was cut back by 5 bases and J by 2 bases. This CDR3 is CASSYDRVGNQPQHF. The covered CDR3 bases are TGTGCCAGCAGTTATGACAGGGTCGGCAATCAGCCC.

Points on this clone: The observed sequence ends 3 residues before the CDR3 terminus, with the missing tail filled in from the germline J gene. V gene TRBV7-9 combines with J gene TRBJ1-1, with TRBD1 as a possible D gene (5 bases). CDR1 SEHNR and CDR2 FQNEAQ come from the germline V gene (reference sequence). The CDR3 loop spans 11 amino acids. CDR3 sequence: CASSLGGEAFF. The sequenced part of the CDR3 DNA is TGTGCCAGCAGCCTTGGGGGGGAA.

A word on this clone: The read ends 3 residues early relative to the CDR3; the germline J gene fills the gap. V and J are TRBV5-1 and TRBJ2-5; perhaps TRBD2 as D (6 bases). CDR1 and CDR2 (germline): SGHRS, YFSETQ. The CDR3 spans 14 residues. Trimming removed 0 bases from V and 4 bases from J, with 10 bases in between. The CDR3 bases that were read are TGCGCCAGCAGCTTGGTTGGAGGGGTAGAGACC. This sequence encodes CASSLVGGVET. The CDR3 as a whole reads CASSLVGGVETQYF.

Regarding this clone: Read sequence stops 3 residues before the CDR3 end, and the germline J gene provides the missing end. This sequence joins TRBV2 and TRBJ2-2, with TRBD2 identical over 9 bases. The CDR3 is 14 residues long. Germline V gene sequence: CDR1 SNHLY, CDR2 FYNNEI. Losses at the gene ends were 8 bases for V and 4 bases for J; bases not matched to a gene: 5. This chain's CDR3 is CASASGAGTGELFF. The sequenced CDR3 bases are TGTGCCAGCGCTAGCGGGGCTGGCACCGGGGAG.

With respect to this clone: The read gets to within 3 residues of the CDR3 end, and the germline J gene fills in the rest. The chain joins TRBV23-1 to TRBJ1-4, with 8 bases fitting TRBD1. TRBV23-1 is noted as an ORF with a role that remains uncertain. V lost 5 bases to trimming and J lost 1 base; unmatched junction nucleotides: 0. This CDR3 is built from 14 residues. Here the CDR3 reads CASSDRGTNEKLFF. The part of the CDR3 DNA that was read is TGCGCCAGCAGTGACAGGGGAACTAATGAAAAA.

As to this clone: Coverage ceases 3 residues before the CDR3 finishes, and the germline J gene fills in the end. J is TRBJ2-7 and V is TRBV29-1; D might be TRBD1 or TRBD2, each matching 5 bases. Germline CDR1 reads SQVTM; CDR2 reads ANQGSEA. The V gene lost 3 bases and the J gene lost 5 bases, with 8 bases spanning the gap. The CDR3 has 11 amino acids. CDR3: CSVDEGNEQYF. The part of the CDR3 DNA that was read is TGCAGCGTTGACGAGGGGAACGAG.

With regard to this clone: Read sequence stops 3 residues before the CDR3 end, and the germline J gene provides the missing end. V gene TRBV7-6 combines with J gene TRBJ2-1; no definite D call. CDR3 size: 12 residues. CDR1 SGHVS and CDR2 FNYEAQ come from the germline V gene. Trimming took off 5 bases at V and 7 bases at J, with 9 bases between the two ends. This chain's CDR3 is CASSPHRNEQFF. Incomplete CDR3 DNA: TGTGCCAGCAGCCCCCACCGGAATGAG. The full variable domain, completed using reference TRBV7-6 and TRBJ2-1, is GAGVSQSPRYKVTKRGQDVALRCDPISGHVSLYWYRQALGQGPEFLTYFNYEAQQDKSGLPNDRFSAERPEGSISTLTIQRTEQRDSAMYRCASSPHRNEQFFGPGTRLTVL.

Notes on this clone: The read stops 3 residues short of the end of the CDR3; the missing end is completed from the germline J gene. The chain couples TRBV11-2 to TRBJ2-7; the match to TRBD2 covers 11 bases. V gave up 4 bases and J gave up 3 bases; unmatched junction bases: 2. The CDR3 sequence is 14 residues long. The germline V gene has CDR1 SGHAT and CDR2 FQNNGV. The sequenced CDR3 bases are TGTGCCAGCAGCTCACTAGCGGGGGTCTACGAG. Translated, it gives CASSSLAGVYE. The complete CDR3 sequence is CASSSLAGVYEQYF.

About this clone: The read stops 3 residues short of the end of the CDR3; the missing end is completed from the germline J gene. J is TRBJ1-2 and V is TRBV10-1; D is ambiguous. The CDR3 spans 13 residues. The germline V gene has CDR1 WNHNN and CDR2 SYGVQD (reference sequence). The CDR3 region is CASSDHLTGGYTF. The part of the CDR3 DNA that was read is TGCGCCAGCAGTGACCATCTCACGGGGGGC.

As concerns this clone: Read data end 3 residues before the CDR3 end; the end is taken from the germline J gene. The chain recombines TRBV5-4 with TRBJ1-2; 8 positions match TRBD1. The CDR3 is 13 amino acids. Germline lookup yields CDR1 SGHNT and CDR2 YYREEE (reference sequence). The CDR3 here is CASTPDRVRGYTF. CDR3 DNA (partial): TGTGCCAGCACCCCGGACAGGGTTCGGGGC.

Details on this clone: The read is 3 residues too short to cover the CDR3 end, so that end is filled in from the germline J gene. V and J are TRBV7-2 and TRBJ1-2; D not certain. Trimming stripped 1 base from V and 7 bases from J, with 7 bases between. Germline V gene sequence: CDR1 SGHTA, CDR2 FQGNSA. The CDR3 extends over 12 amino acids. The covered CDR3 bases are TGTGCCAGCAGCTTAGATGCGGGTGGC. Translated: CASSLDAGG. The whole CDR3 protein is CASSLDAGGYTF.

As to this clone: The read gets to within 3 residues of the CDR3 end, and the germline J gene fills in the rest. The chain uses TRBV2 and TRBJ2-5; D possibly corresponds to TRBD1 (7 bases). This CDR3 contains 16 residues. V gave up 4 bases and J gave up 4 bases, with 19 bases separating them. Germline-derived CDR1 and CDR2 are SNHLY and FYNNEI. The CDR3 loop is CASSVGGKPGGETQYF. Incomplete CDR3 DNA: TGTGCCAGCAGTGTTGGGGGGAAGCCAGGGGGAGAGACC.

Comments on this clone: The observed sequence ends 3 residues before the CDR3 terminus, with the missing tail filled in from the germline J gene. This chain joins TRBV18 and TRBJ2-6, with TRBD1 identical over 8 bases. The germline CDR1 and CDR2 sequences are KGHSH and LQKENI. V lost 3 bases to trimming and J lost 4 bases; unmatched junction nucleotides: 11. The CDR3 is 18 amino acids. CDR3 region: CASSPGTGEPSGANVLTF. CDR3 DNA (partial): TGTGCCAGCTCACCCGGGACAGGCGAGCCTTCCGGGGCCAACGTC. Supplemented by reference TRBV18 and TRBJ2-6, the full variable domain reads NAGVMQNPRHLVRRRGQEARLRCSPMKGHSHVYWYRQLPEEGLKFMVYLQKENIIDESGMPKERFSAEFPKEGPSILRIQQVVRGDSAAYFCASSPGTGEPSGANVLTFGAGSRLTVL.

On this clone itself: The CDR3 is cut off 3 residues early in the read; its end comes from the germline J gene. The rearrangement joins TRBV18 to TRBJ2-2; D possibly corresponds to TRBD2 (5 bases). V was cut by 3 bases and J by 0 bases, with 11 bases left in between. There are 16 residues in the CDR3. Germline assignment: CDR1 KGHSH and CDR2 LQKENI. The CDR3 loop reads CASSPPRGSNTGELFF. The part of the CDR3 DNA that was read is TGTGCCAGCTCACCTCCCCGAGGGTCGAACACCGGGGAG.

Concerning this clone: The CDR3 end lies 3 residues beyond the end of the read and is filled in from the germline J gene. The genes are TRBV7-2 and TRBJ2-3; TRBD2 aligns across 16 bases. Germline V lookup: CDR1 SGHTA, CDR2 FQGNSA. V dropped 0 bases and J dropped 4; count of bases not matched to a gene: 4. The CDR3 has 18 residues. CDR3 DNA, as far as it was read: TGTGCCAGCAGCTTAGCGGGACTAGCGGGAGGGCCAGCAGATACG. This encodes CASSLAGLAGGPADT. The whole CDR3 protein reads CASSLAGLAGGPADTQYF. Full variable domain (missing parts from reference TRBV7-2 and TRBJ2-3): GAGVSQSPSNKVTEKGKDVELRCDPISGHTALYWYRQSLGQGLEFLIYFQGNSAPDKSGLPSDRFSAERTGGSVSTLTIQRTQQEDSAVYLCASSLAGLAGGPADTQYFGPGTRLTVL.

As for this clone: The read comes to an end 3 residues before the CDR3 does, leaving the germline J gene to fill in the end. V is TRBV10-3 and J is TRBJ2-2; TRBD1 aligns across 7 bases. The CDR3 is 14 residues long. CDR1 ENHRY and CDR2 SYGVKD come from the germline V gene. The trim removed 10 bases at V and 6 bases at J, leaving 11 bases unmatched. CDR3 DNA, as far as it was read: TGTGCCACCCAACAAACAGGGGATCCCGGGGAG. Translation gives CATQQTGDPGE. The CDR3 reads in full as CATQQTGDPGELFF.

As regards this clone: The read gets to within 3 residues of the CDR3 end, and the germline J gene fills in the rest. This rearrangement joins TRBV4-2 to TRBJ1-2; perhaps TRBD1 as D (5 bases). Germline loops: CDR1 LGHNA, CDR2 YNFKEQ. Trimming took 3 bases from V and 5 from J, leaving 7 bases between them. The CDR3 spans 12 residues. The sequenced part of the CDR3 DNA is TGTGCCAGCAGCCAGGAGGGGTATGGC. Encoded protein: CASSQEGYG. The CDR3, in full, reads CASSQEGYGYTF.